This T cell receptor beta chain was found in a study of T cell clones after liver transplantation (dated by TCRdb to about 2019). Background on the whole study: ITN030ST, the source of the samples, was a randomized trial that attempted immunosuppression withdrawal within 2 years of liver transplantation. Donor-reactive T cell clones were identified by TCRbeta sequencing after a pre-transplant mixed lymphocyte reaction and then tracked in post-transplant blood. As an antigen-independent comparator for the donor-reactive sequences, third party-reactive TCRbeta sequences from pre-transplant MLRs were identified as well. Of the eight recipients, three were HCV-positive, while the remaining recipients had been transplanted for non-autoimmune, non-viral indications. The subjects received no induction therapy and were kept on standard immunosuppression until randomization at 12-24 months post-transplant. Tolerance was defined as complete immunosuppression withdrawal for at least one year with no rise in liver enzymes beyond twice the upper limit of normal. Blood samples were collected pre-transplant, pre-randomization before withdrawal, and post-randomization after either full withdrawal or failed withdrawal. A cohort of 8 liver transplant recipients was studied, of whom 3 were classified as tolerant and 5 as non-tolerant. What the authors observed across the whole study: The conclusions were preliminary, being limited by small, heterogeneous patient numbers and by non-standardized post-transplant time points. When repertoire turnover was accounted for, significantly reduced detection of donor-reactive sequences was found in 7 of 8 subjects for CD4 and in 8 of 8 subjects for CD8. The decline in donor-reactive sequences exceeded the decline in third party-reactive sequences, suggesting partial antigen-specific deletion that was unrelated to withdrawal success. Circulating donor-reactive CD4 TCRbeta sequences fell significantly post-transplant in most of the 8 subjects, irrespective of tolerance or HCV status. Because allograft tissue specimens were not available, migration of donor-reactive T cells into the graft, rather than deletion, may have occurred. In a couple of subjects, low numbers of available donor cells limited the measurable donor-reactive repertoire.

Thawed unstimulated PBMCs were stained for CD3, CD4 and CD8 and FACS-sorted into CD3+CD4+ and CD3+CD8+ populations. Each of the 8 studied subjects was randomized to immunosuppression withdrawal. The Qiagen DNeasy Blood and Tissue Kit was used for isolation of genomic DNA. From the cysteine up to the phenylalanine, the CDR3 has a length of 15 residues. The retained sequence is limited to the CDR3, 45 bases, with the frame set at the first base. V lost 5 bases and J lost 8 bases; the stretch between them is 16 bases long. The germline V gene provides CDR1 MNHGY and CDR2 SAAAGT. High-throughput TCRbeta CDR3 sequencing of frozen genomic DNA was performed by immunoSEQ, including PCR amplification, mapping, bias correction and internal controls. Turning to the authors' computational methods: Productive rearrangements were kept, and unique TCRbeta sequences were defined by CDR3 nucleotide sequence plus V and J gene. Donor-reactive sequences required at least 5-fold expansion in CFSE-low cells versus unstimulated pre-transplant cells and at least 0.01% frequency. Minimum frequency thresholds were set for each subject on the basis of the unstimulated sample with the lowest template count, so that a detection power of at least 90% was ensured. Repertoire turnover was measured by Jensen-Shannon divergence between the top 1000 TCRbeta sequences post- and pre-transplant. Changes in detection of donor-reactive sequences were tested with two-sided Fisher's exact tests. TCRdb carries this immuneACCESS record with in-frame sequences only. Its versions omit some clonotypes, under half of them owing to an unresolved V gene in the studies checked, with the rest unexplained. V and J calls and clone size follow that table, whereas D and trimming were derived from the DNA. The table for this sample lists around 43,000 clones; roughly 86% of them were counted only once. In total, the top ten clones hold approximately 2.7% of the sample.

With regard to this clone: The clone's antigen remains unknown. No clone much larger than this one lies a single base away; base qualities are absent.

This chain joins TRBV6-8 to TRBJ1-6; too little of a D gene remains to name it. This receptor was obtained from a human patient who received a liver transplant. Donor T cells from the graft may be present among the T cells after a transplant. The starting material was CD4+ T cells from blood, obtained 24 months after liver transplant. CDR3 protein: CASSRMYREYSPLHF. The sequenced DNA: TGTGCCAGCAGTAGAATGTACCGCGAATATTCACCCCTCCACTTT.